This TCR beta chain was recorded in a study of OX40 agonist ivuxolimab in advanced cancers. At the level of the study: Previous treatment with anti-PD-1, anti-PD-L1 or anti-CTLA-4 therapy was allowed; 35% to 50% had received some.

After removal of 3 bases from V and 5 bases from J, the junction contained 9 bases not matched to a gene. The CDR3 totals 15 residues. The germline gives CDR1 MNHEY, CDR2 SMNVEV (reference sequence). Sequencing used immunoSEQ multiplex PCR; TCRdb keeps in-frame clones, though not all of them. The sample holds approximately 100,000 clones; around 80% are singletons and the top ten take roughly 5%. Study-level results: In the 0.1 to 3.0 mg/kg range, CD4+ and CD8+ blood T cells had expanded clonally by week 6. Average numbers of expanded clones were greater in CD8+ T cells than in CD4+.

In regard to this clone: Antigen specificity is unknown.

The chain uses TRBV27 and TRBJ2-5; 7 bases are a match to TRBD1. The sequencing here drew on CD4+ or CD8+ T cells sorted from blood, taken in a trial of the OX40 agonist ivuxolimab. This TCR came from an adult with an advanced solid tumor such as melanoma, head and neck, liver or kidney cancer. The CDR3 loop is CASSLGPGGSETQYF. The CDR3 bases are TGTGCCAGCAGTTTGGGCCCAGGGGGTTCGGAGACCCAGTACTTC.